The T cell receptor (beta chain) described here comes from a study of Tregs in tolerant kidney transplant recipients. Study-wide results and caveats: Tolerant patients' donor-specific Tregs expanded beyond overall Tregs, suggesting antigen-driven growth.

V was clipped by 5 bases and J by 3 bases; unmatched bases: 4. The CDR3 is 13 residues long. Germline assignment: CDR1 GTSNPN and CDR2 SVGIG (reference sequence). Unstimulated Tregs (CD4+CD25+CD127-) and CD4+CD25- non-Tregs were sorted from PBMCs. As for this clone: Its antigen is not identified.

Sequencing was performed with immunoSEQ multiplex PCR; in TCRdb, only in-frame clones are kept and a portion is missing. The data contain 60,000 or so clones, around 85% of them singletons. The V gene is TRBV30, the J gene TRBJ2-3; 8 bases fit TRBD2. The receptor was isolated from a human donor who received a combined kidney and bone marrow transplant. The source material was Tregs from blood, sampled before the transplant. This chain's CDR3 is CAWRASGTDTQYF. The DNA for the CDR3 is TGTGCCTGGCGGGCTAGCGGGACAGATACGCAGTATTTT.